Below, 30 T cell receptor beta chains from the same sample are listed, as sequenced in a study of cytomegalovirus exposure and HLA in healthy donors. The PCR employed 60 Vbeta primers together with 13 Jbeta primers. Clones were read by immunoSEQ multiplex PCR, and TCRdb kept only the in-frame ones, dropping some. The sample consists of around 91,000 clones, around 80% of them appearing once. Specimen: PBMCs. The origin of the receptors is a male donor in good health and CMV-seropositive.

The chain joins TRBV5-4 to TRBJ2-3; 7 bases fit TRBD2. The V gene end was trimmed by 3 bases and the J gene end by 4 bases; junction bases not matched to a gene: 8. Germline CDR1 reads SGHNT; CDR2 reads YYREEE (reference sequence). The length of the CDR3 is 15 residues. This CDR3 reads CASSSRLASPDTQYF. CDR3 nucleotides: TGTGCCAGCAGCTCAAGACTAGCTTCCCCAGATACGCAGTATTTT.

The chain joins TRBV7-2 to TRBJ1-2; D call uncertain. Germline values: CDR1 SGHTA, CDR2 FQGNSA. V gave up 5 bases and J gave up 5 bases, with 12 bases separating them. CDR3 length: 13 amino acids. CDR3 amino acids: CASSPKAGYGYTF. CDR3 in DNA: TGTGCCAGCAGCCCAAAGGCGGGTTATGGCTACACCTTC.

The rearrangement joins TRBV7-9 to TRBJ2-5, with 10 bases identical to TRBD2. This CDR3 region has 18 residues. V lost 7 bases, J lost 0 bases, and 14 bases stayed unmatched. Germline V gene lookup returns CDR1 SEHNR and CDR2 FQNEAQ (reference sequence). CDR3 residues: CASTTSSWTSGYQETQYF. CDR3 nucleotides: TGTGCCAGCACCACCTCTTCGTGGACTAGCGGATACCAAGAGACCCAGTACTTC.

The CDR3 region has the DNA TGTGCCAGCAGCTTGGCACAGCTTGGCACAGATACGCAGTATTTT. It codes for CASSLAQLGTDTQYF. V and J are TRBV7-9 and TRBJ2-3, with unresolved D. The V gene's germline CDR1 is SEHNR and CDR2 FQNEAQ (reference sequence). V was clipped by 3 bases and J by 1 base, with 11 bases between them. The CDR3 sequence is 15 residues long.

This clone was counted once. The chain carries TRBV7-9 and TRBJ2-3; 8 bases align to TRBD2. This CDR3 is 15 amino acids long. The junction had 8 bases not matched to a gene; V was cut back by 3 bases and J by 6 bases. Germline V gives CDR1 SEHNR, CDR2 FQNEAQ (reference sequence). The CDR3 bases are TGTGCCAGCAGCTTGTCCGAGCGGGAGACGGATACGCAGTATTTT. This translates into CASSLSERETDTQYF.

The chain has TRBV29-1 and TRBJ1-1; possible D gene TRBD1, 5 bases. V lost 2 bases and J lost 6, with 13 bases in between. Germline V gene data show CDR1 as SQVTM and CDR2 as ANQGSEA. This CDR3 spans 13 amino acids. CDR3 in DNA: TGCAGCGTTGAAAAGGGAGGGGTCGCTGAAGCTTTCTTT. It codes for CSVEKGGVAEAFF.

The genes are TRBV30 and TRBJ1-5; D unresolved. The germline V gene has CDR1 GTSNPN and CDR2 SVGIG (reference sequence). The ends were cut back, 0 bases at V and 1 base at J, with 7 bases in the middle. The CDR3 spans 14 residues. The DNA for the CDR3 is TGTGCCTGGAGTGTCGGCAGGAGCAATCAGCCCCAGCATTTT. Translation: CAWSVGRSNQPQHF.

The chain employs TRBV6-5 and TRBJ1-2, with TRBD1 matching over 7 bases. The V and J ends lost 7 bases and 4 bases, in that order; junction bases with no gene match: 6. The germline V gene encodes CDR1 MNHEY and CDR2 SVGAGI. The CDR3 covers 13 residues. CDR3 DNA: TGTGCCAGCAAAACAGGGGATATCTATGGCTACACCTTC. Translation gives CASKTGDIYGYTF.

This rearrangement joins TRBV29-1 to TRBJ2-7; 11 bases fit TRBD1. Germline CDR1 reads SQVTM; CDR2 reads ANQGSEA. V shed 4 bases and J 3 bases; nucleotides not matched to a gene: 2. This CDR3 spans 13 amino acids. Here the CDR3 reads CSVGGQGVYEQYF. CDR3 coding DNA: TGCAGCGTTGGGGGACAGGGGGTCTACGAGCAGTACTTC.

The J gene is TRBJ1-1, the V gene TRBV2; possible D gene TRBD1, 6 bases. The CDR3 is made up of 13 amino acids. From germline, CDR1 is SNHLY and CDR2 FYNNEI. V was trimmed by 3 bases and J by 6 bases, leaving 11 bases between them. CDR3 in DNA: TGTGCCAGCAGTGAGAACAGGGAGCCTGAAGCTTTCTTT. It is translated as CASSENREPEAFF. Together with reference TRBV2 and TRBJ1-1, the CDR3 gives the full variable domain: EPEVTQTPSHQVTQMGQEVILRCVPISNHLYFYWYRQILGQKVEFLVSFYNNEISEKSEIFDDQFSVERPDGSNFTLKIRSTKLEDSAMYFCASSENREPEAFFGQGTRLTVV.

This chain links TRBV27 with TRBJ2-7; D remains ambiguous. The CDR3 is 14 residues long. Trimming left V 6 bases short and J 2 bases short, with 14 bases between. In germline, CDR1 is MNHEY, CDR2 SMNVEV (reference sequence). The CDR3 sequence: CASSHNDNAYEQYF. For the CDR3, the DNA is TGTGCCAGCAGCCACAACGACAATGCCTACGAGCAGTACTTC.

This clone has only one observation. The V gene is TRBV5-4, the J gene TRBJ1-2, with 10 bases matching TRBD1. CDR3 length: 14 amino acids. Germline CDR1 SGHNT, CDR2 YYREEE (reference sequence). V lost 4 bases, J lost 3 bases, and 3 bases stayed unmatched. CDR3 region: CASSPGQGYYGYTF. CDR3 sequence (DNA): TGTGCCAGCAGCCCGGGACAGGGGTACTATGGCTACACCTTC.

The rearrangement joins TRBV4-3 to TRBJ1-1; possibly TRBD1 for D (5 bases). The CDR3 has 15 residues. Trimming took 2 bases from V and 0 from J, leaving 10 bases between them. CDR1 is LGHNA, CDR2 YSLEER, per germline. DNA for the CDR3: TGCGCCAGCAGCCAATCGTCGGACATGAACACTGAAGCTTTCTTT. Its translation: CASSQSSDMNTEAFF.

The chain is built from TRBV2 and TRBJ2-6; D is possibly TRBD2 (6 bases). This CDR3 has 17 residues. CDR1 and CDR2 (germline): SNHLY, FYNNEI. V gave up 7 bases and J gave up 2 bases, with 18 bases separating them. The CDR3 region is CASTVLSGGPGANVLTF. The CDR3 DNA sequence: TGTGCCAGCACTGTCCTGTCCGGGGGACCTGGGGCCAACGTCCTGACTTTC. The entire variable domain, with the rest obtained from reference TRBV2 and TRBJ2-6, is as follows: EPEVTQTPSHQVTQMGQEVILRCVPISNHLYFYWYRQILGQKVEFLVSFYNNEISEKSEIFDDQFSVERPDGSNFTLKIRSTKLEDSAMYFCASTVLSGGPGANVLTFGAGSRLTVL.

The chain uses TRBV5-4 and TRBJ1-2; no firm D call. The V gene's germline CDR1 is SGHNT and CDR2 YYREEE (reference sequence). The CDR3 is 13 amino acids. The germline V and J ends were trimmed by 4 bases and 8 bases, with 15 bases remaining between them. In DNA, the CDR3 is TGTGCCAGCAGCCTAGCCCGGTTTTGGGGCTACACCTTC. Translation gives CASSLARFWGYTF.

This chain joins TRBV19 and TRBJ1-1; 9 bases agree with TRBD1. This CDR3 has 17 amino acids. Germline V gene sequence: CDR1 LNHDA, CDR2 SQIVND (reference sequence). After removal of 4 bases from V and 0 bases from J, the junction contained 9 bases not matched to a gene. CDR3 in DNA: TGTGCCAGTAGTAAAACCGGGACAGGGTACATGAACACTGAAGCTTTCTTT. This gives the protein CASSKTGTGYMNTEAFF.

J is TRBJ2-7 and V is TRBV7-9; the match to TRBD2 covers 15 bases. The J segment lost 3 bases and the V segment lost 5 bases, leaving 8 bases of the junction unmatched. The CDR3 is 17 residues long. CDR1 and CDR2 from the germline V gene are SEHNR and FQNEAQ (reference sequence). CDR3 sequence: CASSAGLAGGYGYEQYF. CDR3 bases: TGTGCCAGCAGCGCCGGACTAGCGGGAGGGTACGGCTACGAGCAGTACTTC.

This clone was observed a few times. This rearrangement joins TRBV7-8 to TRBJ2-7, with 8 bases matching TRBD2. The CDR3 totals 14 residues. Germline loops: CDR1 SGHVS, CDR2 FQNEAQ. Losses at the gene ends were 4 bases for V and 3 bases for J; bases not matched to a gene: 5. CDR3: CASSYPGGHYEQYF. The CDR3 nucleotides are TGTGCCAGCAGCTATCCGGGAGGGCACTACGAGCAGTACTTC.

Written as DNA, the CDR3 is TGTGCCAGCAGCGCATTACTAGCGGGAGTACACAATGAGCAGTTCTTC. Amino acid sequence: CASSALLAGVHNEQFF. The rearrangement uses TRBV7-9 and TRBJ2-1, with 11 nucleotides matching TRBD2. CDR3 length: 16 amino acids. Germline V gene sequence: CDR1 SEHNR, CDR2 FQNEAQ (reference sequence). V lost 5 bases to trimming and J lost 5 bases; unmatched junction nucleotides: 8.

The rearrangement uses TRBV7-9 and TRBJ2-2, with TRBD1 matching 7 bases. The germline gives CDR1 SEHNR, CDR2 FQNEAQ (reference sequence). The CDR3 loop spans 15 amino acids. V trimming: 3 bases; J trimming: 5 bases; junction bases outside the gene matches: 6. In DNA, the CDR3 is TGTGCCAGCAGCTTGGGGCAGGGGGAGACCGGGGAGCTGTTTTTT. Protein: CASSLGQGETGELFF.

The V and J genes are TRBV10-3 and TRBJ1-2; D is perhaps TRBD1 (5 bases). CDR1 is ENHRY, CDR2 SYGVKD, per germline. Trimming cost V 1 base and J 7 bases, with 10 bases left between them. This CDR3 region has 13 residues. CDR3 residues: CAISEWTTSGYTF. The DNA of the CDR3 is TGTGCCATCAGTGAGTGGACAACCTCTGGCTACACCTTC.

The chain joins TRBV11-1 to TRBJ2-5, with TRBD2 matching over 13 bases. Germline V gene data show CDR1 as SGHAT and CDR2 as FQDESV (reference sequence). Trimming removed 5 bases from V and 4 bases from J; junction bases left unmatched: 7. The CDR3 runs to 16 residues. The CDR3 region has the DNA TGTGCCAGCAGCCCCAGGGGACTAGCGGGAAGAGAGACCCAGTACTTC. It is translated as CASSPRGLAGRETQYF. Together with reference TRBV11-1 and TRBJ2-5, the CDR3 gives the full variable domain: EAEVAQSPRYKITEKSQAVAFWCDPISGHATLYWYRQILGQGPELLVQFQDESVVDDSQLPKDRFSAERLKGVDSTLKIQPAELGDSAMYLCASSPRGLAGRETQYFGPGTRLLVL.

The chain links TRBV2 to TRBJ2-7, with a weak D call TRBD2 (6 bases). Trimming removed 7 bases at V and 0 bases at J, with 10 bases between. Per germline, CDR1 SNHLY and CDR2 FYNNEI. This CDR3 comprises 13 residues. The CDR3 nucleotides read TGTGCCAGCACTAGCGTCCTCTCCTACGAGCAGTACTTC. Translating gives CASTSVLSYEQYF. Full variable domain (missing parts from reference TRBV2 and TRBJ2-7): EPEVTQTPSHQVTQMGQEVILRCVPISNHLYFYWYRQILGQKVEFLVSFYNNEISEKSEIFDDQFSVERPDGSNFTLKIRSTKLEDSAMYFCASTSVLSYEQYFGPGTRLTVT.

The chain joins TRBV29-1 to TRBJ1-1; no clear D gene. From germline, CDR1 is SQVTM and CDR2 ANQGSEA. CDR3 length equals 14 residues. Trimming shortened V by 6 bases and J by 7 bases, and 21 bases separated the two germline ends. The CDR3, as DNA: TGCAGCGTGGGTTTGAGGTCGAAACTGGATGAAGCTTTCTTT. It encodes CSVGLRSKLDEAFF.

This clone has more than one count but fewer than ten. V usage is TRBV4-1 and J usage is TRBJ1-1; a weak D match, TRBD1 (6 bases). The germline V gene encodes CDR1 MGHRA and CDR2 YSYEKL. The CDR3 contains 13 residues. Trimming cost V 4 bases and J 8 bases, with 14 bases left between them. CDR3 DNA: TGCGCCAGCAGCCTGGGGGCCTTAGAAGAAGCTTTCTTT. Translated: CASSLGALEEAFF.

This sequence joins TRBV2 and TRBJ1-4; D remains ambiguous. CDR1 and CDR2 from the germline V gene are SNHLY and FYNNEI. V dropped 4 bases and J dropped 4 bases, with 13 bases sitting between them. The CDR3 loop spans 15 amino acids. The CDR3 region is CASSVRGRDNEKLFF. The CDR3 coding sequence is TGTGCCAGCAGTGTAAGAGGGCGTGATAATGAAAAACTGTTTTTT.

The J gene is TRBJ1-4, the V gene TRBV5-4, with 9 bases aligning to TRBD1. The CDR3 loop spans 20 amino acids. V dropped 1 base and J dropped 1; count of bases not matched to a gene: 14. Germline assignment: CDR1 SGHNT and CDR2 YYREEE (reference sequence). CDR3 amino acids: CASSLRSRGQGSRTNEKLFF. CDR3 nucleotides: TGTGCCAGCAGCTTGAGGTCCCGGGGACAGGGTTCGAGAACTAATGAAAAACTGTTTTTT.

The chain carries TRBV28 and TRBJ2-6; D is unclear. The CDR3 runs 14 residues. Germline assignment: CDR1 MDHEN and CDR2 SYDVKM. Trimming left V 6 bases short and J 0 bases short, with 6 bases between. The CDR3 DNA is TGTGCCAGCAGCCCCTACTCTGGGGCCAACGTCCTGACTTTC. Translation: CASSPYSGANVLTF.

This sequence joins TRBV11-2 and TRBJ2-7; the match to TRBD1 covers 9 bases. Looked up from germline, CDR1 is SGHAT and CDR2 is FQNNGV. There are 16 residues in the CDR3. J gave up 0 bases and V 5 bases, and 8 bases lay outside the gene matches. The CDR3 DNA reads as TGTGCCAGCAGCGAGCCGGGACAGGGAAGCTCCTACGAGCAGTACTTC. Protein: CASSEPGQGSSYEQYF.

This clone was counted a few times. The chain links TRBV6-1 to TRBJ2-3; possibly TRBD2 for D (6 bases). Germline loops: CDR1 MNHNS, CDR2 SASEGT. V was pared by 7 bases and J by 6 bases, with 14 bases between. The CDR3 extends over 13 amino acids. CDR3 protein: CASISGSGDTQYF. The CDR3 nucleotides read TGTGCCAGCATATCCGGGAGTGGGGATACGCAGTATTTT.